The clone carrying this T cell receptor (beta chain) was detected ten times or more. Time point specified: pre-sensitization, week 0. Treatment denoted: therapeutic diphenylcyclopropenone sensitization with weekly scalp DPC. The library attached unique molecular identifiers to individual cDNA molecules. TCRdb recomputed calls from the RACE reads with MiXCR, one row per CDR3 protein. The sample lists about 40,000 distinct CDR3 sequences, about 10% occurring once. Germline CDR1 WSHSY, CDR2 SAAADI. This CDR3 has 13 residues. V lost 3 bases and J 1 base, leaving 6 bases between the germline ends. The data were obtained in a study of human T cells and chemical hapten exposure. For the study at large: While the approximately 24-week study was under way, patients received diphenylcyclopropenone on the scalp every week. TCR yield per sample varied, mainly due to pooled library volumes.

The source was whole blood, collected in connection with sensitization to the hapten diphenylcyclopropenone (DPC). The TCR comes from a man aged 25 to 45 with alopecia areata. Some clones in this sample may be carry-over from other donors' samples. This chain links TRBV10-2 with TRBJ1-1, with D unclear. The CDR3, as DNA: TGCGCCAGCAGTGATTGGGGGAACACTGAAGCTTTCTTT. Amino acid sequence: CASSDWGNTEAFF.